The rows below give T cell receptor beta chains drawn from one sample of a study of blood T cell repertoires in COVID-19. Profiled with immunoSEQ multiplex PCR; TCRdb holds only in-frame clones, not every one. The table lists under 350,000 clones, approximately 84% of them singletons. The sequenced material came from PBMCs or T cells enriched from blood (not recorded which). These receptors originate from a man younger than 40 who had recovered from COVID-19. Each CDR3 is given with its conserved first and last residue. D genes are given only for firm matches. Clone size is shown for a subset of rows, as once, few, many or a class of expanded clone.

J | D | V | size | DNA | CDR3
TRBJ1-1 | - | TRBV28 | - | TGTGCCAGCAGCCCTGACAGTATTAGTGAAGCTTTCTTT | CASSPDSISEAFF
TRBJ1-3 | - | TRBV7-2 | - | TGTGCCAGCAGCTTATACAGCCCTGGAAACACCATATATTTT | CASSLYSPGNTIYF
TRBJ2-3 | - | TRBV7-8 | - | TGTGCCAGCAGCTTACGGGTAGCGGGCACAGATACGCAGTATTTT | CASSLRVAGTDTQYF
TRBJ1-6 | TRBD1 | TRBV5-1 | - | TGCGCCAGCAGCGATATGATAGGACAGGGGCATTCACCCCTCCACTTT | CASSDMIGQGHSPLHF
TRBJ2-2 | TRBD1 | TRBV7-2 | - | TGTGCCAGCAGCTTTGTCGGGACAGGGATCACCGGGGAGCTGTTTTTT | CASSFVGTGITGELFF
TRBJ2-3 | - | TRBV11-3 | - | TGTGCCAGCAGCCGACAGAGGGATACGCAGTATTTT | CASSRQRDTQYF
TRBJ1-2 | - | TRBV5-1 | few | TGCGCCAGCAGCTTGGAACGGTTCACTAACTATGGCTACACCTTC | CASSLERFTNYGYTF
TRBJ1-4 | - | TRBV5-4 | few | TGTGCCAGCAGCTTCGGGGGAACTAATGAAAAACTGTTTTTT | CASSFGGTNEKLFF
TRBJ1-6 | - | TRBV11-2 | - | TGTGCCAGCAGCTTAGTGGGCGGGGCCAATTCACCCCTCCACTTT | CASSLVGGANSPLHF
TRBJ2-5 | - | TRBV15 | - | TGTGCCACCAGCAGAACGGGGAAAGAGACCCAGTACTTC | CATSRTGKETQYF
TRBJ1-6 | - | TRBV25-1 | once | TGTGCCAGCAGTGAAGGAGGGAGGGTTGGACGCGATTCACCCCTCCACTTT | CASSEGGRVGRDSPLHF
TRBJ2-5 | TRBD2 | TRBV3-1/TRBV3-2 | - | TGTGCCAGCAGCCAAAGACTAGCCCAAGAGACCCAGTACTTC | CASSQRLAQETQYF
TRBJ2-3 | - | TRBV6-6 | - | TGTGCCAGCAGTCCTCCGGAGCTGCCCCCCACGGGGGATACGCAGTATTTT | CASSPPELPPTGDTQYF
TRBJ1-5 | - | TRBV19 | - | TGTGCCAGTACCTTGACAGGTGAGAATAGCAATCAGCCCCAGCATTTT | CASTLTGENSNQPQHF
TRBJ2-6 | TRBD1 | TRBV2 | - | TGTGCCAGCACTCCGGGACAGGTCTTCTCTGGGGCCAACGTCCTGACTTTC | CASTPGQVFSGANVLTF
TRBJ2-2 | TRBD2 | TRBV13 | - | TGTGCCAGCAGCGCCCCCGGACTAGCCTACCGGGCCGGGGAGCTGTTTTTT | CASSAPGLAYRAGELFF
TRBJ1-2 | TRBD1 | TRBV5-1 | - | TGCGCCAGCAGCTTTGCCGACAGGGCCGGAGGCTACACCTTC | CASSFADRAGGYTF
TRBJ1-4 | - | TRBV9 | - | TGTGCCAGCAGCGGGACATCGGATGAAAAACTGTTTTTT | CASSGTSDEKLFF
TRBJ1-1 | TRBD1 | TRBV7-9 | - | TGTGCCAGCAGCTTAGCTCGGACAGGGGGCGCGAGGGACACTGAAGCTTTCTTT | CASSLARTGGARDTEAFF
TRBJ2-2 | - | TRBV2 | - | TGTGCCAGCAGGTTACAGGAGGGAGCCGGGGAGCTGTTTTTT | CASRLQEGAGELFF
TRBJ2-3 | - | TRBV7-8 | - | TGTGCCAGCAGCCAGCGGTCGGTCGCAGATACGCAGTATTTT | CASSQRSVADTQYF
TRBJ2-3 | TRBD2 | TRBV7-7 | - | TGTGCTAGCAGCTTAGGAACTAGCGGGGGGGTAGCAGATACGCAGTATTTT | CASSLGTSGGVADTQYF
TRBJ2-1 | TRBD2 | TRBV4-1 | - | TGCGCCAGCAGCCAAGAGAAGCGGGGGGGCAAAAATGAGCAGTTCTTC | CASSQEKRGGKNEQFF
TRBJ2-3 | - | TRBV29-1 | - | TGCAGCGTTGGGTTTAGGGCGGGGGCTCGCACAGATACGCAGTATTTT | CSVGFRAGARTDTQYF